What follows are 21 T cell receptor beta chains derived from one specimen sequenced in a study of breast tumors, draining lymph nodes, adjacent tissues. TCRdb re-called the multiplex PCR reads through MiXCR, storing one row per CDR3 protein. Of under 300,000 distinct CDR3 sequences in the sample, 30% to 35% were seen once. Axillary draining lymph nodes of breast cancer patients supplied the node samples. The sequenced sample consisted of axillary lymph node tissue. Receptors were obtained from a female donor with breast cancer. Some clones in this sample may be carry-over from other donors' samples.

This chain links TRBV11-2 with TRBJ2-5; D is tentatively TRBD1 or TRBD2 (6 bases each). Germline-derived CDR1 and CDR2 are SGHAT and FQNNGV. The V end lost 10 bases, the J end lost 7 bases, and 22 bases lay between the germline ends. The CDR3 consists of 14 residues. This CDR3 is CATTGGQPGGTQYF. CDR3 nucleotides: TGTGCCACAACCGGGGGACAACCAGGTGGGACCCAGTACTTC.

This clonotype was seen ten or more times. The chain combines TRBV6-4 with TRBJ2-7, with TRBD1 identical over 8 bases. The CDR3 spans 17 residues. The V and J ends lost 4 bases and 3 bases, in that order; junction bases with no gene match: 14. Germline-derived CDR1 and CDR2 are MRHNA and SNTAGT. CDR3 sequence: CASSVRTGSHRVYEQYF. DNA of the CDR3: TGTGCCAGCAGTGTCCGGACAGGGAGTCATAGGGTCTACGAGCAGTACTTC.

V usage is TRBV24-1 and J usage is TRBJ1-2, with unresolved D. This CDR3 is 15 amino acids long. Germline CDR1 reads KGHDR; CDR2 reads SFDVKD. V dropped 5 bases and J dropped 3 bases, with 15 bases sitting between them. In DNA form, the CDR3 reads TGTGCCACCAGTGCGGCTAGCGCGAGCTACTATGGCTACACCTTC. Its protein product is CATSAASASYYGYTF.

With respect to this clonotype: The final CDR3 position lacks the conserved phenylalanine or tryptophan, pointing to a likely read error. The DNA is omitted, as the CDR3 cannot be located on it reliably, and the CDR3 follows TCRdb's listing. The rearrangement links TRBV24-1 to TRBJ2-7; TRBD1 is taken as the D call from the table, unchecked against the DNA. The germline V gene has CDR1 KGHDR and CDR2 SFDVKD. Counting both end residues, the CDR3 totals 16 amino acids. The CDR3 loop reads CATSDLRERGANESTS.

The chain combines TRBV2 with TRBJ1-3; D is undetermined. This CDR3 comprises 12 residues. The V end lost 6 bases, the J end lost 7 bases, and 10 bases lay between the germline ends. Germline V gene data show CDR1 as SNHLY and CDR2 as FYNNEI. The CDR3: CASRAGPNTIYF. CDR3 sequence (DNA): TGTGCCAGCAGGGCTGGACCTAACACCATATATTTT. Using reference TRBV2 and TRBJ1-3 for the parts outside the CDR3, the full variable domain is EPEVTQTPSHQVTQMGQEVILRCVPISNHLYFYWYRQILGQKVEFLVSFYNNEISEKSEIFDDQFSVERPDGSNFTLKIRSTKLEDSAMYFCASRAGPNTIYFGEGSWLTVV.

The V gene is TRBV5-1, the J gene TRBJ2-3; 12 bases are shared with TRBD2. The CDR3 extends over 18 amino acids. CDR1 and CDR2 from the germline V gene are SGHRS and YFSETQ. The trim removed 0 bases at V and 2 bases at J, leaving 7 bases unmatched. CDR3 amino acids: CASSLALTSGGITDTQYF. CDR3 nucleotides: TGCGCCAGCAGCTTGGCCCTCACTAGCGGGGGGATCACAGATACGCAGTATTTT.

This clonotype was found many times. The chain couples TRBV6-6 to TRBJ2-7; possibly TRBD1 or TRBD2 for D (5 bases each). The V end lost 5 bases, the J end lost 0 bases, and 11 bases lay between the germline ends. This CDR3 region has 14 residues. From germline, CDR1 is MNHNY and CDR2 SVGAGI (reference sequence). The CDR3 reads CASSHGTRSYEQYF. The CDR3 bases are TGTGCCAGCAGTCACGGGACCCGCTCCTACGAGCAGTACTTC.

To note about this clonotype: A much larger clonotype is one base distant, so this may be a read error. The chain joins TRBV6-1 to TRBJ2-3; D gene uncertain. This CDR3 is 14 amino acids long. Looked up from germline, CDR1 is MNHNS and CDR2 is SASEGT. CDR3 sequence (DNA): TGTGCCCGCAGTGAGCAAAGGGGCACAGATACGCAGTATTTT. Translating gives CARSEQRGTDTQYF.

The V call is TRBV15, the J call TRBJ2-5; maybe TRBD1 (7 bases). The germline V and J ends were trimmed by 5 bases and 5 bases, with 21 bases remaining between them. Germline values: CDR1 LNHNV, CDR2 YYDKDF (reference sequence). The CDR3 extends over 16 amino acids. The CDR3 loop reads CATSSSEAGGGETQYF. CDR3 nucleotide sequence: TGTGCCACCAGCTCTTCCGAAGCAGGGGGAGGTGAGACCCAGTACTTC.

The J gene is TRBJ1-1, the V gene TRBV7-8; no definite D call. Germline V lookup: CDR1 SGHVS, CDR2 FQNEAQ. The V end was cut by 5 bases, the J end by 6 bases, with 16 bases between. There are 14 residues in the CDR3. CDR3: CASSKGAFTSEAFF. In nucleotides, the CDR3 is TGTGCCAGCAGCAAGGGAGCGTTTACCTCTGAAGCTTTCTTT.

This clonotype was seen many times. The chain couples TRBV12-3 or TRBV12-4 to TRBJ1-6, with D uncertain. V lost 8 bases, J lost 10 bases, and 12 bases lay in between. The CDR3 is made up of 12 amino acids. The CDR3 loop is CASGVTSSPLHF. The DNA for the CDR3 is TGTGCCAGCGGTGTAACATCCTCACCCCTCCACTTT.

This chain links TRBV28 with TRBJ1-2; TRBD1 aligns across 7 bases. Germline lookup yields CDR1 MDHEN and CDR2 SYDVKM. Trimming at V came to 4 bases and at J to 4 bases, leaving 12 bases not matched to a gene. The CDR3 is made up of 16 amino acids. The CDR3 protein is CASSSREGQFGYGYTF. The DNA for the CDR3 is TGTGCCAGCAGTTCCAGAGAGGGACAGTTCGGCTATGGCTACACCTTC.

As regards this clonotype: No conserved phenylalanine or tryptophan ends this CDR3, so it is likely a read error. The DNA is left out, because the CDR3 cannot be placed on it with certainty; the CDR3 is given as TCRdb lists it. The rearrangement uses TRBV9 and TRBJ1-3; the table's D call of TRBD1 was not tested on the DNA. In germline, CDR1 is SGDLS, CDR2 YYNGEE. The CDR3 length is 9 residues, termini included. This chain's CDR3 is CASTGGTNT.

The chain links TRBV20-1 to TRBJ2-7; the D is unclear. Trimming took 0 bases from V and 0 from J, leaving 12 bases between them. The germline gives CDR1 DFQATT, CDR2 SNEGSKA (reference sequence). The CDR3 has 15 residues. The CDR3, as DNA: TGCAGTGCTAGAGATAGCTCGGGCAGCTCCTACGAGCAGTACTTC. As protein: CSARDSSGSSYEQYF.

This clonotype was observed at least ten times. J is TRBJ2-1 and V is TRBV20-1; 8 bases map to TRBD2. Trimming at V came to 5 bases and at J to 7 bases, leaving 4 bases not matched to a gene. The CDR3 has 12 amino acids. CDR1 and CDR2 from the germline V gene are DFQATT and SNEGSKA (reference sequence). CDR3 amino acids: CSALAGRNEQFF. The CDR3 nucleotides read TGCAGTGCTCTAGCGGGTAGGAATGAGCAGTTCTTC.

Points on this clonotype: The junction departs from the called germline gene at one end, perhaps through a read error. V and J are TRBV20-1 and TRBJ2-5, with 9 bases aligning to TRBD1. The germline V gene encodes CDR1 DFQATT and CDR2 SNEGSKA (reference sequence). CDR3 length equals 13 residues. For the CDR3, the DNA is TGCAGTGGTACTGGGACAGGGCAAGAGACCCAGGACTTC. Residues: CSGTGTGQETQDF.

The chain has TRBV6-2 or TRBV6-3 and TRBJ2-1; 9 bases match TRBD1. V shed 8 bases, J shed 8 bases, and the junction held 13 bases outside the gene matches. This CDR3 is 15 amino acids long. CDR1 is MNHEY, CDR2 SVGEGT, per germline. The CDR3: CASLPGDRVAYEQFF. As DNA, the CDR3 is TGTGCCAGCCTCCCCGGGGACAGGGTTGCCTATGAGCAGTTCTTC.

This rearrangement joins TRBV6-5 to TRBJ2-1; 11 bases map to TRBD1. The CDR3 loop spans 16 amino acids. CDR1 is MNHEY and CDR2 is SVGAGI in the germline V gene. V was pared by 4 bases and J by 6 bases, with 8 bases of the junction left unmatched. CDR3 in amino acids: CASSSARDRGGNEQFF. CDR3 nucleotides: TGTGCCAGCAGTTCAGCCAGGGACAGGGGGGGCAATGAGCAGTTCTTC.

V gene TRBV11-2 combines with J gene TRBJ2-5, with 12 bases that match TRBD2. In germline, CDR1 is SGHAT, CDR2 FQNNGV. V was clipped by 2 bases and J by 5 bases; unmatched bases: 9. The CDR3 sequence is 17 residues long. The CDR3 DNA is TGTGCCAGCAGCTTATCCGGGGCTAGCGGGGGGGTGGAGACCCAGTACTTC. It specifies CASSLSGASGGVETQYF.

The genes are TRBV6-6 and TRBJ1-2; D gene unclear. The V and J ends lost 11 bases and 3 bases respectively, with 16 bases between them. The CDR3 extends over 13 amino acids. Germline V gives CDR1 MNHNY, CDR2 SVGAGI (reference sequence). CDR3 bases: TGTGCCGGCCGGCACGGGGAGCACTATGGCTACACCTTC. Translating it yields CAGRHGEHYGYTF.

This clonotype was seen a few times. The V call is TRBV11-2, the J call TRBJ2-1, with D possibly being TRBD1 (5 bases). Trimming removed 0 bases from V and 10 bases from J, with 10 bases in between. Germline V gene lookup returns CDR1 SGHAT and CDR2 FQNNGV. This CDR3 spans 13 amino acids. The CDR3 region has the DNA TGTGCCAGCAGCTTAGAACCACAGGAAGAGCAGTTCTTC. Its translation is CASSLEPQEEQFF. Combining the CDR3 with reference TRBV11-2 and TRBJ2-1 gives the whole variable domain EAGVAQSPRYKIIEKRQSVAFWCNPISGHATLYWYQQILGQGPKLLIQFQNNGVVDDSQLPKDRFSAERLKGVDSTLKIQPAKLEDSAVYLCASSLEPQEEQFFGPGTRLTVL.